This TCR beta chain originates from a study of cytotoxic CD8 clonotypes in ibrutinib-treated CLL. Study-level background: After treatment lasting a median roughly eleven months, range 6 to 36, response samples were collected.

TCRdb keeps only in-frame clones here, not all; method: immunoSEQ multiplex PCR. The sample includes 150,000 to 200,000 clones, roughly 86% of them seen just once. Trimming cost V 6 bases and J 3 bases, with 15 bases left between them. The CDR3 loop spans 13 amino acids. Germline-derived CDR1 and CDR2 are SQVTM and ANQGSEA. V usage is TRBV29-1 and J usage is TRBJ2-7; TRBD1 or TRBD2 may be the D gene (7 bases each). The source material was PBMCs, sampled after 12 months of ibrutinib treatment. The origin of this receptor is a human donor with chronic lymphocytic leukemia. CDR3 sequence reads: CSVQGRGLYEQYF. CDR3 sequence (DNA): TGCAGCGTCCAGGGGAGGGGGCTCTACGAGCAGTACTTC.